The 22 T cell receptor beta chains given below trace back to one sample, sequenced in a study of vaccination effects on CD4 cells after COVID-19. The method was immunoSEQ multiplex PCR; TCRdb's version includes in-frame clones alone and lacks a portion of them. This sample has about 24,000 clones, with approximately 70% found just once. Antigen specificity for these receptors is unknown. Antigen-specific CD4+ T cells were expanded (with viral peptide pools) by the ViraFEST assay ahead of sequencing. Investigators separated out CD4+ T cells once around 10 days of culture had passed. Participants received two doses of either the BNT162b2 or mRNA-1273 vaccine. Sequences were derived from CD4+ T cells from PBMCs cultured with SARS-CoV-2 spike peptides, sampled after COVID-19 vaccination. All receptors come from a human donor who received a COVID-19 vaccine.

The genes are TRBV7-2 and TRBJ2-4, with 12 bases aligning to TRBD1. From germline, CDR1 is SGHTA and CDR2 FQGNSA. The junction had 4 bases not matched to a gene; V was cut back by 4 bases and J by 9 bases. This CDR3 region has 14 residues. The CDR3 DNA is TGTGCCAGCAGCTCGGGACAGGGGGCCGTCATTCAGTACTTC. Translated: CASSSGQGAVIQYF.

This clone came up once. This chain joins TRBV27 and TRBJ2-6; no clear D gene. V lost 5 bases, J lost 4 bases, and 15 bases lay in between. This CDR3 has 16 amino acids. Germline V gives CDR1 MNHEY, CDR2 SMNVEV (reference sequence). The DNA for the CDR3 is TGTGCCAGCAGTCCCAGGCCCCTCACCGGGGCCAACGTCCTGACTTTC. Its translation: CASSPRPLTGANVLTF. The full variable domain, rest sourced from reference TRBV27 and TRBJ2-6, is EAQVTQNPRYLITVTGKKLTVTCSQNMNHEYMSWYRQDPGLGLRQIYYSMNVEVTDKGDVPEGYKVSRKEKRNFPLILESPSPNQTSLYFCASSPRPLTGANVLTFGAGSRLTVL.

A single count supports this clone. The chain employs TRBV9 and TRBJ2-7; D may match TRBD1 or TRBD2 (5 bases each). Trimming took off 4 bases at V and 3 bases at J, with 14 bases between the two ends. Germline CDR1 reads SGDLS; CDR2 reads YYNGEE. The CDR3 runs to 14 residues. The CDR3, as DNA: TGTGCCAGCAGCCCTGGGACGGTGGGCTACGAGCAGTACTTC. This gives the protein CASSPGTVGYEQYF.

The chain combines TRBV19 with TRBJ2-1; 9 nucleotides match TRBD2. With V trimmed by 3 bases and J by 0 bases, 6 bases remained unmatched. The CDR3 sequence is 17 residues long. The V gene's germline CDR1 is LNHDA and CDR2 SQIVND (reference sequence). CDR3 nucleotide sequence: TGTGCCAGTAGTATGGGACTAGCACAGAGCTCCTACAATGAGCAGTTCTTC. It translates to CASSMGLAQSSYNEQFF.

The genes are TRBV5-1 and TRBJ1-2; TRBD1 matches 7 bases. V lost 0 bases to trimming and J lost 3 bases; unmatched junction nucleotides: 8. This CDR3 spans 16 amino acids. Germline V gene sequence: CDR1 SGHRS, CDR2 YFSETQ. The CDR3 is CASSLGYRGQDYGYTF. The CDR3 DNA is TGCGCCAGCAGCTTGGGTTACAGGGGTCAGGACTATGGCTACACCTTC.

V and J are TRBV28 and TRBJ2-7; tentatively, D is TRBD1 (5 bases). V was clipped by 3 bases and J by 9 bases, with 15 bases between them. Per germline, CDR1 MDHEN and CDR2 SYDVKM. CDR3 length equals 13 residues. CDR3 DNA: TGTGCCAGCAGTTTTTCGAAGGGGATCGGGCAGTACTTC. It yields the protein CASSFSKGIGQYF.

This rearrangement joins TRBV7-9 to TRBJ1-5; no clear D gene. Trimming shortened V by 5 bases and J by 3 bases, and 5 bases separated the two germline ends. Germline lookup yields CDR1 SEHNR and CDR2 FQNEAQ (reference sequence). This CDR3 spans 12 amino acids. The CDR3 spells CASSGNNQPQHF. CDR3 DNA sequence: TGTGCCAGCAGCGGGAACAATCAGCCCCAGCATTTT.

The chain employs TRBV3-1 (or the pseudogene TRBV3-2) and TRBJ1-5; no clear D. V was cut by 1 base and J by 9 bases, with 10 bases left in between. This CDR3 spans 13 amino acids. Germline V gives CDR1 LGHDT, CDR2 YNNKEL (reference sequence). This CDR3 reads CASSQASSGPQHF. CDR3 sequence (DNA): TGTGCCAGCAGCCAAGCGAGCTCAGGGCCCCAGCATTTT.

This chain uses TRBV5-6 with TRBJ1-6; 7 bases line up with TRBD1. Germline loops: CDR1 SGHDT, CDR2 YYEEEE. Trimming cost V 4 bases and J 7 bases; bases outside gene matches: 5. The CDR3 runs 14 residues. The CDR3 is CASSPGDRNSPLHF. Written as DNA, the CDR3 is TGTGCCAGCAGCCCAGGGGACAGAAATTCACCCCTCCACTTT.

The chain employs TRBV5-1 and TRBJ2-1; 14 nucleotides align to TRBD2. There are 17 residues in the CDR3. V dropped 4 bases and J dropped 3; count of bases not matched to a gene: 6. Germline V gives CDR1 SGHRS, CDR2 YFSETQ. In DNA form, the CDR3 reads TGCGCCAGCAGCGGGGGACTAGCGGGAGCTGGCTACAATGAGCAGTTCTTC. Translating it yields CASSGGLAGAGYNEQFF.

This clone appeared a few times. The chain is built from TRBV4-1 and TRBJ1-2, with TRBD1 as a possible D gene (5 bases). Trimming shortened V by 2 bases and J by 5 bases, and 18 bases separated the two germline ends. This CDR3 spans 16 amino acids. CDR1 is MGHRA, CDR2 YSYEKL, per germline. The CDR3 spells CASSQPTTGSGYGYTF. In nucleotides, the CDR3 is TGCGCCAGCAGCCAACCAACAACAGGATCCGGGTATGGCTACACCTTC.

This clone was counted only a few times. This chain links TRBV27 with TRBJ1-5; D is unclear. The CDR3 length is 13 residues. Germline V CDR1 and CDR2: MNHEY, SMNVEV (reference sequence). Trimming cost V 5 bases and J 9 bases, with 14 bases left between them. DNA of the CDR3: TGTGCCAGCAGTAGGAAGTTTCTGGCGCCCCAGCATTTT. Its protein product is CASSRKFLAPQHF.

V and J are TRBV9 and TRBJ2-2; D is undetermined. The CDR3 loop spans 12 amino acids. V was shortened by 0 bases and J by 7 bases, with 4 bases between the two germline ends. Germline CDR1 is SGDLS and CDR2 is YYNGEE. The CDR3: CASSVGVGELFF. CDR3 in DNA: TGTGCCAGCAGCGTAGGGGTCGGGGAGCTGTTTTTT.

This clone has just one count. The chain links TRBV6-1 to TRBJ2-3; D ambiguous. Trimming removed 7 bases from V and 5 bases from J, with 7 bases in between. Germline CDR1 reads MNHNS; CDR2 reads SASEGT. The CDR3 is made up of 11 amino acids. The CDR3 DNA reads TGTGCCAGCACAATCAAAGATACGCAGTATTTT. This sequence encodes CASTIKDTQYF.

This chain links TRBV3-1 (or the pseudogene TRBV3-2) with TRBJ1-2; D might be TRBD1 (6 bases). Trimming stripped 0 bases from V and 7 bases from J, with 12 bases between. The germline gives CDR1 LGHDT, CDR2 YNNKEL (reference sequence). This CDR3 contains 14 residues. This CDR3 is CASSQDPQGSGYTF. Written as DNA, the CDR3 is TGTGCCAGCAGCCAAGACCCTCAGGGGTCTGGCTACACCTTC.

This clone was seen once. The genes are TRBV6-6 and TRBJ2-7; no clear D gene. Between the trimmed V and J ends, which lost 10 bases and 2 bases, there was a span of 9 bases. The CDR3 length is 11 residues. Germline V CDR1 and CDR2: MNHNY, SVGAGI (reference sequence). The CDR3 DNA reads TGTGCCACCGCCGGTACCTACGAGCAGTACTTC. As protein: CATAGTYEQYF.

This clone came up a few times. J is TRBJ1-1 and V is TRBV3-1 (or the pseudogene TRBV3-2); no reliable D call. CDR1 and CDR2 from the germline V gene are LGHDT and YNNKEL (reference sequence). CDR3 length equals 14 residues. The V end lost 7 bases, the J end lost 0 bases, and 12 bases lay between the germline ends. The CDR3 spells CASILTEMNTEAFF. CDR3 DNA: TGTGCCAGCATCCTGACGGAAATGAACACTGAAGCTTTCTTT.

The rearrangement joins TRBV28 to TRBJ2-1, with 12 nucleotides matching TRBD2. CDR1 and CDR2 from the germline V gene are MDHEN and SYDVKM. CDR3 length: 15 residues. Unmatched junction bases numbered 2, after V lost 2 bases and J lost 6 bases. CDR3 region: CASSLMTSGGNEQFF. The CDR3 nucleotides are TGTGCCAGCAGTTTAATGACTAGCGGGGGCAATGAGCAGTTCTTC. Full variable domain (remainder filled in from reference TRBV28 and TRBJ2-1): DVKVTQSSRYLVKRTGEKVFLECVQDMDHENMFWYRQDPGLGLRLIYFSYDVKMKEKGDIPEGYSVSREKKERFSLILESASTNQTSMYLCASSLMTSGGNEQFFGPGTRLTVL.

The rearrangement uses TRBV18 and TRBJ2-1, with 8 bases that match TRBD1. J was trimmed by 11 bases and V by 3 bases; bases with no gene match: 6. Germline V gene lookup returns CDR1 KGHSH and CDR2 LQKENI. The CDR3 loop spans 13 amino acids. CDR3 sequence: CASSPLGQGQQFF. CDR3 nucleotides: TGTGCCAGCTCACCCCTAGGACAGGGACAGCAGTTCTTC.

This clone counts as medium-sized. As DNA, the CDR3 is TGCGCCAGCAGAGACACCCGGACTAGCGGTAACAATGAGCAGTTCTTC. It encodes CASRDTRTSGNNEQFF. The chain has TRBV10-1 and TRBJ2-1, with 10 bases matching TRBD2. The CDR3 runs to 16 residues. V was pared by 6 bases and J by 5 bases, with 10 bases of the junction left unmatched. The germline V gene has CDR1 WNHNN and CDR2 SYGVQD (reference sequence).

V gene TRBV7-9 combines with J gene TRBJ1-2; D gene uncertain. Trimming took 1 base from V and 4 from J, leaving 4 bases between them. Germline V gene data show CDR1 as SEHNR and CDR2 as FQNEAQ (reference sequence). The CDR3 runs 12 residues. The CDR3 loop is CASSLDSYGYTF. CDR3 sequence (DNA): TGTGCCAGCAGCTTAGATTCCTATGGCTACACCTTC.

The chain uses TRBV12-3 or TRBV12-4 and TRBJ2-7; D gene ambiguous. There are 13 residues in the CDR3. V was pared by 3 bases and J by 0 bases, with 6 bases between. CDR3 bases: TGTGCCAGCAGTTTCACCGGCTCCTACGAGCAGTACTTC. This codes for CASSFTGSYEQYF.